These 29 T cell receptor beta chains share one sample of origin, sequenced in a study of blood T cell repertoires in COVID-19. The repertoire was sequenced with immunoSEQ multiplex PCR; TCRdb's copy has only in-frame clones and lacks some. The table shows about 58,000 clones, with about 88% occurring only once. Sequenced: peripheral blood. The receptors come from a woman between 65 and 79 years old with active COVID-19.

V gene TRBV4-1 combines with J gene TRBJ1-1, with TRBD1 identical over 7 bases. Looked up from germline, CDR1 is MGHRA and CDR2 is YSYEKL. The CDR3 extends over 16 amino acids. After removal of 4 bases from V and 2 bases from J, the junction contained 10 bases not matched to a gene. This CDR3 is CASSLPSGTENTEAFF. CDR3 DNA: TGCGCCAGCAGCCTCCCGTCCGGGACAGAAAACACTGAAGCTTTCTTT.

The count of this clone is one. The chain employs TRBV10-3 and TRBJ1-4, with 9 bases identical to TRBD1. The CDR3 runs to 14 residues. V shed 10 bases and J 8 bases; nucleotides not matched to a gene: 11. Germline-derived CDR1 and CDR2 are ENHRY and SYGVKD. The chain's CDR3 is CASRRDRDSEKLFF. The DNA of the CDR3 is TGTGCCAGCCGCCGGGACAGGGATTCAGAAAAACTGTTTTTT.

V and J are TRBV7-9 and TRBJ1-1; TRBD1 aligns across 8 bases. Trimming took 5 bases from V and 4 from J; bases not matched to a gene: 3. The CDR3 is 13 amino acids. The germline V gene encodes CDR1 SEHNR and CDR2 FQNEAQ (reference sequence). CDR3 loop: CASSRQGFTEAFF. The CDR3 nucleotides are TGTGCCAGCAGCCGACAGGGGTTCACTGAAGCTTTCTTT. The variable domain in full, with the rest retrieved from reference TRBV7-9 and TRBJ1-1, is DTGVSQNPRHKITKRGQNVTFRCDPISEHNRLYWYRQTLGQGPEFLTYFQNEAQLEKSRLLSDRFSAERPKGSFSTLEIQRTEQGDSAMYLCASSRQGFTEAFFGQGTRLTVV.

The gene calls are TRBV7-9 and TRBJ2-1; D remains unclear. The ends were cut back, 1 base at V and 10 bases at J, with 14 bases in the middle. This CDR3 has 14 residues. CDR1 is SEHNR and CDR2 is FQNEAQ in the germline V gene (reference sequence). The chain's CDR3 is CASSLVVEASEQFF. The CDR3 nucleotides read TGTGCCAGCAGCTTAGTGGTAGAGGCAAGCGAGCAGTTCTTC.

The chain recombines TRBV27 with TRBJ2-2; D uncertain. In germline, CDR1 is MNHEY, CDR2 SMNVEV (reference sequence). This CDR3 has 19 residues. Trimming shortened V by 4 bases and J by 1 base, and 22 bases separated the two germline ends. The CDR3 here is CASSSTITPRGWNTGELFF. The CDR3 DNA reads as TGTGCCAGCAGTTCTACTATAACCCCCCGAGGCTGGAACACCGGGGAGCTGTTTTTT.

This clone has a handful of counts. This chain joins TRBV3-1 (or the pseudogene TRBV3-2) and TRBJ2-4; 11 bases agree with TRBD2. This CDR3 spans 20 amino acids. The V gene end was trimmed by 0 bases and the J gene end by 2 bases; junction bases not matched to a gene: 12. Germline V gene data show CDR1 as LGHDT and CDR2 as YNNKEL (reference sequence). CDR3 protein: CASSQDRLAGGRVSKNIQYF. Written as DNA, the CDR3 is TGTGCCAGCAGCCAAGATCGGCTAGCGGGAGGCAGAGTATCCAAAAACATTCAGTACTTC.

This clone was recorded only once. J is TRBJ2-2 and V is TRBV19; TRBD2 matches at 9 bases. The germline V gene encodes CDR1 LNHDA and CDR2 SQIVND (reference sequence). V lost 9 bases, J lost 1 base, and 9 bases stayed unmatched. The CDR3 loop spans 16 amino acids. CDR3 protein: CASWTSAPMNTGELFF. CDR3 bases: TGTGCCAGCTGGACTAGCGCCCCGATGAACACCGGGGAGCTGTTTTTT.

The J gene is TRBJ2-3, the V gene TRBV5-1; D possibly corresponds to TRBD2 (6 bases). Trimming stripped 4 bases from V and 3 bases from J, with 18 bases between. CDR1 and CDR2 (germline): SGHRS, YFSETQ. The CDR3 spans 16 residues. The CDR3 protein is CASSLPWWGETDTQYF. The CDR3 DNA follows: TGCGCCAGCAGCCTCCCCTGGTGGGGGGAAACAGATACGCAGTATTTT.

The J gene is TRBJ2-1, the V gene TRBV2, with a weak D call TRBD2 (5 bases). The CDR3 spans 11 residues. The V gene's germline CDR1 is SNHLY and CDR2 FYNNEI. The V and J ends lost 6 bases and 9 bases respectively, with 9 bases between them. Written as DNA, the CDR3 is TGTGCCAGCAGGGTCGGGGTTGAGCAGTTCTTC. Protein: CASRVGVEQFF.

The chain links TRBV6-6 to TRBJ2-1, with 10 bases lining up with TRBD2. From germline, CDR1 is MNHNY and CDR2 SVGAGI (reference sequence). The CDR3 consists of 16 residues. The V gene end was trimmed by 4 bases and the J gene end by 8 bases; junction bases not matched to a gene: 11. The CDR3: CASSFGLAEDQDEQFF. The CDR3 nucleotides are TGTGCCAGCAGTTTTGGACTAGCGGAAGATCAGGATGAGCAGTTCTTC.

This rearrangement joins TRBV30 to TRBJ2-3; 10 positions match TRBD2. Germline loops: CDR1 GTSNPN, CDR2 SVGIG (reference sequence). There are 15 residues in the CDR3. The CDR3 is CAYEGLAASTDTQYF. The CDR3 coding sequence is TGTGCTTACGAAGGACTAGCGGCGAGCACAGATACGCAGTATTTT.

The J gene is TRBJ2-7, the V gene TRBV4-1; D remains unclear. CDR1 is MGHRA and CDR2 is YSYEKL in the germline V gene. The CDR3 sequence is 13 residues long. V shed 1 base and J shed 4 bases, with 8 bases lying between them. The CDR3: CASSQVGEYEQYF. The CDR3 DNA follows: TGCGCCAGCAGCCAAGTTGGAGAGTACGAGCAGTACTTC.

The chain carries TRBV5-1 and TRBJ2-1; TRBD2 aligns across 9 bases. The V segment lost 3 bases and the J segment 6 bases; nucleotides outside the gene matches: 7. This CDR3 spans 15 amino acids. Germline V gene sequence: CDR1 SGHRS, CDR2 YFSETQ. CDR3 sequence (DNA): TGCGCCAGCAGCTCGACTAGCGGAGGCGTCAATGAGCAGTTCTTC. Translating it yields CASSSTSGGVNEQFF.

The chain uses TRBV24-1 and TRBJ1-4; 8 bases agree with TRBD1. The CDR3 length is 14 residues. The germline gives CDR1 KGHDR, CDR2 SFDVKD. The CDR3 DNA follows: TGTGCGACAGGGGATACGTCAACTAATGAAAAACTGTTTTTT. It specifies CATGDTSTNEKLFF.

This sequence joins TRBV9 and TRBJ2-7; 7 positions match TRBD1. The CDR3 contains 15 residues. V shed 2 bases, J shed 2 bases, and the junction held 7 bases outside the gene matches. CDR1 and CDR2 from the germline V gene are SGDLS and YYNGEE. Written as DNA, the CDR3 is TGTGCCAGCAGCGTCACGACAGGGAAAACCTACGAGCAGTACTTC. It yields the protein CASSVTTGKTYEQYF. Looking up the rest from reference TRBV9 and TRBJ2-7 gives the full variable domain: DSGVTQTPKHLITATGQRVTLRCSPRSGDLSVYWYQQSLDQGLQFLIQYYNGEERAKGNILERFSAQQFPDLHSELNLSSLELGDSALYFCASSVTTGKTYEQYFGPGTRLTVT.

The rearrangement links TRBV24-1 to TRBJ2-5; the match to TRBD1 covers 9 bases. Germline values: CDR1 KGHDR, CDR2 SFDVKD. Trimming at V came to 4 bases and at J to 5 bases, leaving 10 bases not matched to a gene. The CDR3 length is 16 residues. CDR3 loop: CATSDGDRENWETQYF. CDR3 in DNA: TGTGCCACCAGTGACGGGGACAGGGAGAATTGGGAGACCCAGTACTTC.

This clone was detected once. The CDR3 bases are TGCGCCAGCAGCCCGGAGAGAGTTTACAATGAGCAGTTCTTC. Protein: CASSPERVYNEQFF. The chain uses TRBV5-1 and TRBJ2-1, with D hard to call. Between the trimmed V and J ends, which lost 4 bases and 4 bases, there was a span of 12 bases. In germline, CDR1 is SGHRS, CDR2 YFSETQ. The CDR3 has 14 amino acids.

The rearrangement links TRBV6-1 to TRBJ2-7; perhaps TRBD2 as D (6 bases). The germline V gene encodes CDR1 MNHNS and CDR2 SASEGT. The CDR3 covers 12 residues. The V end was cut by 3 bases, the J end by 4 bases, with 7 bases between. The CDR3 region has the DNA TGTGCCAGCAGTGAGGGGAGGTACGAGCAGTACTTC. It is translated as CASSEGRYEQYF.

The chain combines TRBV19 with TRBJ1-3, with D maybe TRBD1 (6 bases). The germline V gene encodes CDR1 LNHDA and CDR2 SQIVND (reference sequence). Between the trimmed V and J ends, which lost 8 bases and 0 bases, there was a span of 14 bases. The CDR3 length is 15 residues. In nucleotides, the CDR3 is TGTGCCAGTCAGAATCAGGGGAGCTCTGGAAACACCATATATTTT. Protein: CASQNQGSSGNTIYF. Looking up the rest from reference TRBV19 and TRBJ1-3 gives the full variable domain: DGGITQSPKYLFRKEGQNVTLSCEQNLNHDAMYWYRQDPGQGLRLIYYSQIVNDFQKGDIAEGYSVSREKKESFPLTVTSAQKNPTAFYLCASQNQGSSGNTIYFGEGSWLTVV.

The genes are TRBV2 and TRBJ2-7; TRBD1 agrees at 10 bases. Per germline, CDR1 SNHLY and CDR2 FYNNEI. This CDR3 is built from 13 residues. The trim removed 6 bases at V and 4 bases at J, leaving 3 bases unmatched. CDR3 coding DNA: TGTGCCAGCAGGGGGACAGGGGTATACGAGCAGTACTTC. Its protein product is CASRGTGVYEQYF.

The chain joins TRBV7-8 to TRBJ2-1; 9 bases map to TRBD1. This CDR3 is 12 amino acids long. The junction had 9 bases not matched to a gene; V was cut back by 5 bases and J by 16 bases. Germline CDR1 and CDR2: SGHVS and FQNEAQ. The chain's CDR3 is CASSPDRGVGFF. The CDR3 DNA sequence: TGTGCCAGCAGCCCTGACAGGGGGGTCGGATTCTTC.

The J gene is TRBJ1-5, the V gene TRBV6-1; maybe TRBD1 (6 bases). Germline V lookup: CDR1 MNHNS, CDR2 SASEGT. Trimming stripped 2 bases from V and 0 bases from J, with 17 bases between. This CDR3 is built from 18 residues. The CDR3 is CASSEKFGGSDSNQPQHF. The CDR3 nucleotides are TGTGCCAGCAGTGAAAAATTTGGGGGCTCGGATAGCAATCAGCCCCAGCATTTT.

V is TRBV5-1 and J is TRBJ2-6; TRBD1 matches 8 bases. This CDR3 is 17 amino acids long. The V and J ends lost 3 bases and 4 bases, in that order; junction bases with no gene match: 9. The germline CDR1 and CDR2 sequences are SGHRS and YFSETQ. The CDR3 reads CASSSPPTGAGANVLTF. As DNA, the CDR3 is TGCGCCAGCAGCTCCCCCCCGACAGGGGCCGGGGCCAACGTCCTGACTTTC.

The CDR3 region is CASSEENNSQETQYF. The CDR3 nucleotides are TGTGCCAGCAGTGAAGAGAATAACAGCCAAGAGACCCAGTACTTC. V gene TRBV2 combines with J gene TRBJ2-5; D uncertain. From germline, CDR1 is SNHLY and CDR2 FYNNEI. V was trimmed by 1 base and J by 1 base, leaving 10 bases between them. CDR3 length: 15 amino acids. The whole variable domain, filled in from reference TRBV2 and TRBJ2-5, reads EPEVTQTPSHQVTQMGQEVILRCVPISNHLYFYWYRQILGQKVEFLVSFYNNEISEKSEIFDDQFSVERPDGSNFTLKIRSTKLEDSAMYFCASSEENNSQETQYFGPGTRLLVL.

The chain joins TRBV19 to TRBJ2-3; 8 bases match TRBD2. Germline V gene lookup returns CDR1 LNHDA and CDR2 SQIVND (reference sequence). Trimming cost V 1 base and J 3 bases; bases outside gene matches: 12. CDR3 length: 18 residues. CDR3 nucleotides: TGTGCCAGTAGTATAGCCTGGAGTGCAGCGGGAGAAACAGATACGCAGTATTTT. As protein: CASSIAWSAAGETDTQYF.

The V and J genes are TRBV19 and TRBJ2-2; D is possibly TRBD2 (6 bases). The germline V gene encodes CDR1 LNHDA and CDR2 SQIVND (reference sequence). V lost 4 bases and J lost 1, with 10 bases in between. This CDR3 spans 15 amino acids. In DNA form, the CDR3 reads TGTGCCAGTAGTAAGGAGGGAGGGAACACCGGGGAGCTGTTTTTT. Translating gives CASSKEGGNTGELFF.

V gene TRBV5-6 combines with J gene TRBJ2-1; TRBD2 aligns across 8 bases. CDR3 size: 16 residues. V was pared by 1 base and J by 4 bases, with 7 bases of the junction left unmatched. CDR1 and CDR2 from the germline V gene are SGHDT and YYEEEE. For the CDR3, the DNA is TGTGCCAGCAGCTTGTACGGGAGGGGAATTTACAATGAGCAGTTCTTC. It is translated as CASSLYGRGIYNEQFF.

This clone appeared a single time. This chain links TRBV6-2 or TRBV6-3 with TRBJ2-3; 11 positions agree with TRBD2. The trim removed 5 bases at V and 9 bases at J, leaving 25 bases unmatched. The CDR3 runs to 20 residues. Germline V gene lookup returns CDR1 MNHEY and CDR2 SVGEGT. This CDR3 reads CASSNPGLAEPAPDIETQYF. In DNA, the CDR3 is TGTGCCAGCAGTAACCCGGGACTAGCGGAACCCGCCCCCGATATAGAGACGCAGTATTTT.

V usage is TRBV21-1 and J usage is TRBJ1-3; the listed D gene, TRBD1, was not tested against the DNA. TRBV21-1 is flagged as a pseudogene. The CDR3 contains 14 residues. CDR3 sequence: CASSNTVSGNTIYF. CDR3 nucleotide sequence: TGTGCCAGCAGCAACACAGTCTCTGGAAACACCATATATTTT.